What follows is one TCR beta chain and its context. This sample is drawn from a study of radiotherapy plus CTLA-4 blockade in lung cancer. At the level of the study: An objective response was seen in about 17% of patients, and disease control in 30% to 35%.

CDR3 length equals 15 residues. Germline values: CDR1 LNHDA, CDR2 SQIVND (reference sequence). The V and J ends lost 6 bases and 2 bases respectively, with 14 bases between them. Sequencing was performed with immunoSEQ multiplex PCR; in TCRdb, only in-frame clones are kept and a portion is missing. The table includes 23,000 or so clones, approximately 70% detected once. The TCR comes from a human donor with non-small cell lung cancer who had stable disease on radiotherapy plus ipilimumab. This specimen was peripheral blood, taken from a patient treated with radiotherapy plus ipilimumab. The chain links TRBV19 to TRBJ1-5; possible D gene TRBD1, 5 bases. In DNA form, the CDR3 reads TGTGCCAGTAGCTTCTCGGGGCACGGCAATCAGCCCCAGCATTTT. Translating gives CASSFSGHGNQPQHF.